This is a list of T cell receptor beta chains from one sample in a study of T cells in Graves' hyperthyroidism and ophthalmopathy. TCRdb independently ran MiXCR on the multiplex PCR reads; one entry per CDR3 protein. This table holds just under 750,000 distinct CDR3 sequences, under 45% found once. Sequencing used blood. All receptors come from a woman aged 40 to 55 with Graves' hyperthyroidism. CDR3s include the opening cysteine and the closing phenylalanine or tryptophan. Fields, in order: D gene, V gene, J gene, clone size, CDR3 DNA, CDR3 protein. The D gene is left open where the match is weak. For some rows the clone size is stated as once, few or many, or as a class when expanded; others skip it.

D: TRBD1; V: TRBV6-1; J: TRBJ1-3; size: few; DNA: TGTGCCAGCAGTACCTTCACAGGGGCTGGAAACACCATATATTTT; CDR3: CASSTFTGAGNTIYF
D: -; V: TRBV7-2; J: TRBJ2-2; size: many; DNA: TGTGCCAGCAGCTCGTTAATCACGAACACCGGGGAGCTGTTTTTT; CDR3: CASSSLITNTGELFF
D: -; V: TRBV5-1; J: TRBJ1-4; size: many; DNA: TGCGCCAGCAGCCCTGGGGCGAATGAAAAACTGTTTTTT; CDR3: CASSPGANEKLFF
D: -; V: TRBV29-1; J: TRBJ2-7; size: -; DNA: TGTGCCTGTGTTGAAAGGGGATCGTCCTACGAGCAGTACTTC; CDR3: CACVERGSSYEQYF
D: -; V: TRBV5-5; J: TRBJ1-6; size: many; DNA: TGTGCCAGCAGCTTGGGACCAGGGGCTTCACCCCTCCACTTT; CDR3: CASSLGPGASPLHF
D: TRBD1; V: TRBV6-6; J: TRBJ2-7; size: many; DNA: TGTGCCAGCAGTTACTCGGCCGTCGGACAGGGACGCTACGAGCAGTACTTC; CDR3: CASSYSAVGQGRYEQYF
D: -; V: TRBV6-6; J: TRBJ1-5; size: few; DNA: TGTGCCAGCACCCGATGGGGCAGGGGTAGCAATCAGCCCCAGCATTTT; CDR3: CASTRWGRGSNQPQHF
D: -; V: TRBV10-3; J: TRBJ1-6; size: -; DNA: TGTGCCAGCAGAATTTGGACAGCCGCTAATTCACCCCTCCACTTT; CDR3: CASRIWTAANSPLHF
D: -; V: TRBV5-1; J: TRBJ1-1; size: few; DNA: TGCGCCAGCAGAGGGCAGCCAGGGAATTTCGCTGAAGCTTTCTTT; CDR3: CASRGQPGNFAEAFF
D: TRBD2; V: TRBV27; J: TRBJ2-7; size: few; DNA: TGTGCCAGCAGTTTACACGGGGGGGAGGCCGTGTACGAGCAGTACTTC; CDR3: CASSLHGGEAVYEQYF
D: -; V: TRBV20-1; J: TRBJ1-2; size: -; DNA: TGCAGTGCCCCACAGGAAATAGTTGGTGGCTACACCTTC; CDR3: CSAPQEIVGGYTF
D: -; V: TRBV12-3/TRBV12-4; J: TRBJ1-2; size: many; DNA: TGTGCCAGCAGTCCAAACCTTGGGACGGCCTATGGCTACACCTTC; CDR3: CASSPNLGTAYGYTF
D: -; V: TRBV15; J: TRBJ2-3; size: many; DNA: TGTGCCACCAGCAGCGGGGGTTTGGGTACGCAGTATTTT; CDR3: CATSSGGLGTQYF
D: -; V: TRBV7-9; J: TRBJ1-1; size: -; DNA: TGTGTCAGCAGCTTAGGGGGGGGGATGAACACTGAAGCTTTCTTT; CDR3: CVSSLGGGMNTEAFF
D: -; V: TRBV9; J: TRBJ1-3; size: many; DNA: TGTGCCAGCAGCACGCGACAGGACTCTGGAAACACCATATATTTT; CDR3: CASSTRQDSGNTIYF